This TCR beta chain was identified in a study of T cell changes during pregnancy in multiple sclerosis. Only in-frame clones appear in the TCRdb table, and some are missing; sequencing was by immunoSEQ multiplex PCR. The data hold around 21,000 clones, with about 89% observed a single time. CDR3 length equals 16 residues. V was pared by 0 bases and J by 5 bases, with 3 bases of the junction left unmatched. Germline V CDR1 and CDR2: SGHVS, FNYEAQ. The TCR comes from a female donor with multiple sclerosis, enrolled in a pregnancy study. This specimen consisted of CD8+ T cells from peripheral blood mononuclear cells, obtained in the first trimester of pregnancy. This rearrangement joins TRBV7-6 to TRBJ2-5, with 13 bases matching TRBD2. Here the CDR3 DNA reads TGTGCCAGCAGCTTAGCGGAACTAGCGGGAGGGGAGACCCAGTACTTC. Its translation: CASSLAELAGGETQYF.